Listed below are T cell receptor beta chains from one sample, sequenced in a study of shared clonotypes between healthy human individuals. Method: immunoSEQ multiplex PCR; TCRdb's copy keeps in-frame clones and lacks some. Of about 1.5 million clones in the sample, around 97% were seen once. The sequenced material came from naive CD4+ T cells sorted from blood. Receptors originate from a man aged 25-45 years in good health. Each CDR3 is given with its conserved first and last residue. The D gene is left open where the match is weak. Clone size appears in some rows only: once, few, many, or a class for an expanded clone.

>TRBD2|TRBJ2-3|-|TRBV6-5
CASNKAGGTQYF
>-|TRBJ2-1|-|TRBV4-3
CASSQGGGSYNEQFF
>TRBD1|TRBJ2-7|once|TRBV28
CASSFVGTGGSYEQYF
>-|TRBJ2-7|-|TRBV5-1
CASSWGQTYEQYF
>-|TRBJ2-7|-|TRBV5-1
CASSLAADRTYEQYF
>TRBD2|TRBJ2-1|-|TRBV5-3
CARSRTLAGGPNEQFF
>-|TRBJ2-2|-|TRBV11-2
CASSLDYSAGELFF
>TRBD2|TRBJ2-4|-|TRBV7-8
CASSPRLAGVENIQYF
>TRBD1|TRBJ2-5|-|TRBV5-1
CASSAKTGVRETQYF
>-|TRBJ1-3|-|TRBV2
CASSVGSSGNTIYF
>-|TRBJ2-1|-|TRBV5-1
CASSPQGESNEQFF
>-|TRBJ2-2|once|TRBV25-1
CASTRGSNTGELFF
>TRBD2|TRBJ2-1|-|TRBV6-1
CATSGRGNNEQFF
>-|TRBJ2-1|-|TRBV29-1
CSVEDPAKGAFNEQFF
>-|TRBJ1-3|-|TRBV5-1
CASSLTGVGNTIYF
>-|TRBJ1-1|-|TRBV6-5
CASRDLNTEAFF
>-|TRBJ2-3|-|TRBV28
CASTLVQGGADTQYF
>TRBD2|TRBJ2-1|-|TRBV10-3
CAISESATSDEQFF
>-|TRBJ1-4|once|TRBV11-2
CASSLGLAGSSEKLFF
>-|TRBJ1-2|once|TRBV5-3
CARSLGQRKILSNYGYTF
>TRBD2|TRBJ2-3|once|TRBV5-4
CASSLGLAGSTDTQYF
>-|TRBJ1-4|-|TRBV9
CASSAGRDSELFF
>TRBD2|TRBJ2-7|-|TRBV14
CASSQGPAGGIHEQYF
>-|TRBJ1-4|-|TRBV7-9
CASSLGYRVDEKLFF
>-|TRBJ1-3|-|TRBV7-2
CASSLGGAGGNTIYF
>TRBD2|TRBJ2-7|-|TRBV10-3
CAISEGLAGLSEQYF
>TRBD2|TRBJ2-5|-|TRBV19
CASSGGLAEETQYF
>-|TRBJ2-2|once|TRBV19
CASSIRFRVNGELFF
>-|TRBJ2-7|-|TRBV7-2
CASSLTRASYEQYF
>TRBD1|TRBJ2-3|-|TRBV4-1
CASRYNSGTGRDTQYF
>-|TRBJ2-6|-|TRBV28
CASSHFRTEFSGANVLTF
>-|TRBJ2-1|once|TRBV15
CATSRDLGSYNEQFF
>-|TRBJ2-2|-|TRBV28
CASAEASRELFF
>-|TRBJ2-7|-|TRBV2
CASSARLAYEQYF
>-|TRBJ2-1|-|TRBV21-1
CASSLPRVRQGASYNEQFF
>TRBD1|TRBJ2-1|-|TRBV14
CASSHRGLEANEQFF
>-|TRBJ2-2|once|TRBV9
CASSALNTGELFF
>TRBD1|TRBJ1-3|-|TRBV4-3
CASSQGSDREGNTIYF
>-|TRBJ1-2|-|TRBV28
CASSLGPTGYTF
>-|TRBJ2-3|-|TRBV19
CASSIDIWATDTQYF
>TRBD1|TRBJ1-2|-|TRBV19
CASSETGNYGYTF